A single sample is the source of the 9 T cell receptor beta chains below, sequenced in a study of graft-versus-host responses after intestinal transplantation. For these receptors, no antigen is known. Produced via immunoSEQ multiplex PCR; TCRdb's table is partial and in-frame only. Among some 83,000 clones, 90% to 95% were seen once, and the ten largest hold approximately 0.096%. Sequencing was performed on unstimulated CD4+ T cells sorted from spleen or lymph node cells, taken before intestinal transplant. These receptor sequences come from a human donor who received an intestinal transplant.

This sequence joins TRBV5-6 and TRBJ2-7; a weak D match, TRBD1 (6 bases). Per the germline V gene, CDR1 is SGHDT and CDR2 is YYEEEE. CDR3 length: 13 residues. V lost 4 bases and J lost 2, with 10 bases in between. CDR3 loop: CASSQGHAYEQYF. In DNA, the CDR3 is TGTGCCAGCAGCCAGGGACATGCCTACGAGCAGTACTTC.

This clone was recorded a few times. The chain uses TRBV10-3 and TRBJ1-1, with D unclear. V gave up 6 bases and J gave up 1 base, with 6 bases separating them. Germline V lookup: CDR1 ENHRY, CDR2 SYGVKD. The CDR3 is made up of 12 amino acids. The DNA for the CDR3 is TGTGCCATCAGGGGAGAGAACACTGAAGCTTTCTTT. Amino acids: CAIRGENTEAFF.

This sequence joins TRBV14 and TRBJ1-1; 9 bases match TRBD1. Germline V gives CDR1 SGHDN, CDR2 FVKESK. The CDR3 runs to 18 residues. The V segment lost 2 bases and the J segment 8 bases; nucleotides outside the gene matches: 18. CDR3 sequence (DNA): TGTGCCAGCAGCCAAAGCAAATTAGGGACAGGGTTACATAGAGAAGCTTTCTTT. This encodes CASSQSKLGTGLHREAFF.

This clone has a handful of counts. The CDR3 reads CASSFNGGQAGANVLTF. The CDR3 DNA follows: TGTGCCAGCAGCTTTAACGGGGGGCAAGCTGGGGCCAACGTCCTGACTTTC. V gene TRBV5-4 combines with J gene TRBJ2-6, with D perhaps TRBD2 (7 bases). Trimming left V 2 bases short and J 2 bases short, with 14 bases between. CDR3 length equals 17 residues. CDR1 is SGHNT, CDR2 YYREEE, per germline (reference sequence).

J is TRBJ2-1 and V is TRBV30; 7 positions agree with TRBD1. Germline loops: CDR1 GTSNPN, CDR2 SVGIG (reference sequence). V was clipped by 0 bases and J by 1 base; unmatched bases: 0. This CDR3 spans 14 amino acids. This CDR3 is CAWSVQGSYNEQFF. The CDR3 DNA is TGTGCCTGGAGTGTACAGGGGTCCTACAATGAGCAGTTCTTC.

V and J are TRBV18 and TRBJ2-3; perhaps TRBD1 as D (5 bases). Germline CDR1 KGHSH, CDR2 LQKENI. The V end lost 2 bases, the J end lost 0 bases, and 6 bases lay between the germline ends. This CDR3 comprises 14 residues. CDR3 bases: TGTGCCAGCTCACCAGGGGCCAGCACAGATACGCAGTATTTT. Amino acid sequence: CASSPGASTDTQYF.

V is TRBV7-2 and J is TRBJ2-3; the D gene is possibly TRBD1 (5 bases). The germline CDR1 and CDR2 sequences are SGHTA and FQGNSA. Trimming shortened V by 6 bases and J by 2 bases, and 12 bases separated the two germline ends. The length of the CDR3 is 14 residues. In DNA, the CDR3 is TGTGCCAGCAGGCGACGACAGCCCACAGATACGCAGTATTTT. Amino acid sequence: CASRRRQPTDTQYF. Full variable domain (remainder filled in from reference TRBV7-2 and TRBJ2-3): GAGVSQSPSNKVTEKGKDVELRCDPISGHTALYWYRQSLGQGLEFLIYFQGNSAPDKSGLPSDRFSAERTGGSVSTLTIQRTQQEDSAVYLCASRRRQPTDTQYFGPGTRLTVL.

This CDR3 is CAWSVASGGAYEQFF. In nucleotides, the CDR3 is TGTGCCTGGAGTGTAGCTAGCGGGGGGGCGTATGAGCAGTTCTTC. The chain combines TRBV30 with TRBJ2-1; 12 bases align to TRBD2. Germline values: CDR1 GTSNPN, CDR2 SVGIG (reference sequence). With V trimmed by 0 bases and J by 8 bases, 5 bases remained unmatched. This CDR3 spans 15 amino acids.

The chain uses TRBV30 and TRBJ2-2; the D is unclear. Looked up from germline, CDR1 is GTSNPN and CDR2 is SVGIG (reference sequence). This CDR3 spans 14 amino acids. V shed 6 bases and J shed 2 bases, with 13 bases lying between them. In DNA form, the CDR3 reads TGTGCCTGCTTGACTTCTTTTAACACCGGGGAGCTGTTTTTT. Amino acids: CACLTSFNTGELFF.